A selection of T cell receptor beta chains follows, all from one sample in a study of blood T cell repertoires in COVID-19. Clones were read by immunoSEQ multiplex PCR, and TCRdb kept only the in-frame ones, dropping some. The sample shows hundreds of thousands of clones, 70% to 90% of them seen only once. The sequencing sample was made of peripheral blood. The receptors derive from a man between 35 and 55 years old with acute or convalescent COVID-19. Both conserved end residues are part of each CDR3. D genes are given only for firm matches. Only part of the rows carry a size: once, few, many, or a class if the clone is expanded.

J gene	CDR3 length	V gene	D gene	clone size	CDR3 protein	CDR3 DNA
TRBJ1-1	15	TRBV9	NA	NA	CASSVNQASNTEAFF	TGTGCCAGCAGCGTTAATCAGGCCTCGAACACTGAAGCTTTCTTT
TRBJ1-6	15	TRBV6-6	TRBD1	NA	CASSTGTGDNSPLHF	TGTGCCAGCAGCACCGGGACAGGGGATAATTCACCCCTCCACTTT
TRBJ1-1	14	TRBV11-3	NA	NA	CASSLSSVNTEAFF	TGTGCCAGCAGCTTATCGTCGGTGAACACTGAAGCTTTCTTT
TRBJ2-2	17	TRBV9	TRBD2	NA	CASRKYSGGASTGELFF	TGTGCCAGCAGGAAATATAGCGGGGGGGCTAGCACCGGGGAGCTGTTTTTT
TRBJ2-2	17	TRBV24-1	NA	NA	CATRTPRVFANTGELFF	TGTGCCACCAGGACACCCAGGGTCTTCGCGAACACCGGGGAGCTGTTTTTT
TRBJ2-4	13	TRBV21-1	NA	NA	CASIEDSKNIQYF	TGTGCCAGCATCGAGGATAGCAAAAACATTCAGTACTTC
TRBJ2-1	15	TRBV11-3	TRBD2	NA	CASSPGTSGSNEQFF	TGTGCCAGCAGCCCCGGGACTAGCGGGAGCAATGAGCAGTTCTTC
TRBJ2-3	18	TRBV28	TRBD2	NA	CASVRAGGPGPGTDTQYF	TGTGCCAGCGTAAGGGCGGGGGGGCCCGGGCCTGGCACAGATACGCAGTATTTT
TRBJ1-6	14	TRBV19	TRBD1	NA	CASSNQGDNSPLHF	TGTGCCAGTAGTAATCAGGGGGATAATTCACCCCTCCACTTT
TRBJ2-1	19	TRBV3-1/TRBV3-2	TRBD2	NA	CASTPVRGGGLRDNNEQFF	TGTGCCAGCACCCCGGTGCGGGGGGGAGGGTTGAGGGATAACAATGAGCAGTTCTTC
TRBJ2-1	17	TRBV28	TRBD2	NA	CASSLRNGGDWHNEQFF	TGTGCCAGCAGTTTGCGAAATGGGGGGGATTGGCACAATGAGCAGTTCTTC
TRBJ1-1	18	TRBV18	NA	few	CASSPRQKTGAWDTEAFF	TGTGCCAGCTCACCACGACAAAAGACAGGCGCTTGGGACACTGAAGCTTTCTTT